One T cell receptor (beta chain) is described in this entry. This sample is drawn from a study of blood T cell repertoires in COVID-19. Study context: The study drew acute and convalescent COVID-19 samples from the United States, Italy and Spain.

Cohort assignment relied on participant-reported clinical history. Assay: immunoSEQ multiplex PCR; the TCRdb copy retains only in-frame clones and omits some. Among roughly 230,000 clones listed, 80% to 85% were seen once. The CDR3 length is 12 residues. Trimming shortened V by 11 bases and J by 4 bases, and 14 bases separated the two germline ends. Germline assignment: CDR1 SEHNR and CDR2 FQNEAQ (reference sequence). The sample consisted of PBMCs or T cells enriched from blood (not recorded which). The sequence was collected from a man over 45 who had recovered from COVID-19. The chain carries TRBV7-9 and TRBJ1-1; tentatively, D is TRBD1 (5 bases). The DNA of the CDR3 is TGTGCCGTTGCCAGGGTGACCACTGAAGCTTTCTTT. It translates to CAVARVTTEAFF.